The sequence of this T cell receptor beta chain was determined in a study of blood T cell repertoires in COVID-19. Across the study: Sites across the United States, Italy and Spain contributed samples from acute and convalescent COVID-19. From T cells, B-cell-depleted T cells, or PBMCs came the material, which was cDNA or gDNA.

As processed by the authors: Quantification of nucleated cells was approximated via reference gene primer amplification. Clones were sequenced by immunoSEQ multiplex PCR, and TCRdb holds only the in-frame ones, with some missing. V and J calls and clone size follow that table, whereas D and trimming were derived from the DNA. The data show 150,000 to 180,000 clones, about 86% seen once. There are 15 residues in the CDR3. The J segment lost 1 base and the V segment lost 6 bases, leaving 5 bases of the junction unmatched. Per germline, CDR1 LNHDA and CDR2 SQIVND (reference sequence). Sequenced sample: peripheral blood. The chain uses TRBV19 and TRBJ1-2; 10 bases map to TRBD1. This receptor was taken from a woman aged 55-69 years with acute or convalescent COVID-19. The CDR3 here is CASSPGQGNNYGYTF. The DNA of the CDR3 is TGTGCCAGTAGCCCGGGACAGGGGAATAACTATGGCTACACCTTC.